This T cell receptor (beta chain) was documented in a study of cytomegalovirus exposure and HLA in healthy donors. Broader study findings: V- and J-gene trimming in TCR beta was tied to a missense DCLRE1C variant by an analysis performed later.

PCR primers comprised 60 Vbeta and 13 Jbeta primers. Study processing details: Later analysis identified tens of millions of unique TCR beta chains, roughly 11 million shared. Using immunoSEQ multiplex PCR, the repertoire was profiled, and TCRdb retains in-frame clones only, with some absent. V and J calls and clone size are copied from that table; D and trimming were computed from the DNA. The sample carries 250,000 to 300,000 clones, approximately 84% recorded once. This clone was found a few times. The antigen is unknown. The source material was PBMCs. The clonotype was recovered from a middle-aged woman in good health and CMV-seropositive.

This CDR3 is CASSIGTGVSYEQYF. The CDR3 DNA reads as TGTGCCAGCAGCATCGGGACAGGGGTCTCCTACGAGCAGTACTTC. The chain combines TRBV7-8 with TRBJ2-7; the match to TRBD1 covers 10 bases. Trimming at V came to 5 bases and at J to 0 bases, leaving 4 bases not matched to a gene. Germline assignment: CDR1 SGHVS and CDR2 FQNEAQ. The CDR3 has 15 amino acids.